This T cell receptor (beta chain) was identified during a study of T cells after yellow fever vaccination. Study-level information: In the case of low-cell-number fractions, SMART-Seq v4 Ultra Low Input was used for preparation. Overall study findings and caveats: Primary-vaccination clones mostly resurfaced post-booster (about 95% CD4, approximately 87% CD8).

Universal primer sites and UMIs were introduced during 5'RACE template-switching synthesis of TCR cDNA. TCRdb re-called the 5' RACE reads through MiXCR, storing one row per CDR3 protein. The table shows some 350,000 distinct CDR3 sequences, with about 6% occurring only once. The CDR3 is made up of 11 amino acids. Germline CDR1 GTSNPN, CDR2 SVGIG (reference sequence). V lost 2 bases and J 3 bases, leaving 5 bases between the germline ends. In the case of this clonotype: Its antigen is unidentified.

The rearrangement uses TRBV30 and TRBJ2-7; D is unclear. Source: PBMCs, taken 5 days after the yellow fever booster vaccination. The receptor was isolated from a man aged 30 to 45 who received the YFV17D yellow fever vaccine. Written as DNA, the CDR3 is TGTGCCTGGAGTACCGACTACGAGCAGTACTTC. Translation gives CAWSTDYEQYF.